This T cell receptor beta chain was sequenced in a study of tumour-infiltrating T cells in Burkitt lymphoma. About the study: Productive clonality predicted overall and progression-free survival.

Measured with immunoSEQ multiplex PCR; TCRdb has only the in-frame clones, and not every one. The data show thousands of clones, about 78% seen once. This clone has a handful of counts. Germline values: CDR1 SGHRS, CDR2 YFSETQ. With 4 bases removed from V and 6 bases from J, the gap between germline ends came to 17 bases. This CDR3 contains 15 residues. The sequence was obtained from a human donor with diffuse large B-cell lymphoma. Sequenced input: tumor tissue. This chain joins TRBV5-1 and TRBJ1-5; possible D gene TRBD1, 6 bases. The CDR3 is CASSPEGHVTQPQHF. In DNA, the CDR3 is TGCGCCAGCAGCCCAGAGGGACACGTTACTCAGCCCCAGCATTTT.